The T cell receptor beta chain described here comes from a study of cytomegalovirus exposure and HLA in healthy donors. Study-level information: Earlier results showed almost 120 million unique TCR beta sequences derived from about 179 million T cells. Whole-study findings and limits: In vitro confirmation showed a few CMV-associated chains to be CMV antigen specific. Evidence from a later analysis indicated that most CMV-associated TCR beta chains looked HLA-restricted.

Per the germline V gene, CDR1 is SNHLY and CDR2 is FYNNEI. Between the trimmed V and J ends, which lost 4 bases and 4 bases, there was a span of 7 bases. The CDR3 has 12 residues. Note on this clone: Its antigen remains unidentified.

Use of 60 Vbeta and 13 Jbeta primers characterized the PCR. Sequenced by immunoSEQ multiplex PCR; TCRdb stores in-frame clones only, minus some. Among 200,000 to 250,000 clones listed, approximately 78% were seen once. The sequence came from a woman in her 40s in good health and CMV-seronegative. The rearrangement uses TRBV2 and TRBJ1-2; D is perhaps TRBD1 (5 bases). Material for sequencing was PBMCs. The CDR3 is CASSGQSYGYTF. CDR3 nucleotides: TGTGCCAGCAGTGGACAGTCCTATGGCTACACCTTC.